A single sample is the source of the 7 T cell receptor beta chains below, sequenced in a study of T-cell reconstitution after alpha-beta-depleted transplantation in children. This sample's TCRbeta library carried unique molecular identifier barcodes. TCRdb re-called the PCR reads through MiXCR, storing one row per CDR3 protein. Among almost 400,000 distinct CDR3 sequences listed, roughly 20% were seen once. Here the sequenced sample was PBMCs from the stem cell graft donor, taken from the stem cell graft. The receptors were sampled from a human donor who donated a stem cell graft to a child with acute myeloid leukemia.

This chain joins TRBV5-1 and TRBJ2-5, with D perhaps matching TRBD1 (6 bases). The V end lost 5 bases, the J end lost 4 bases, and 15 bases lay between the germline ends. The CDR3 consists of 14 residues. The germline gives CDR1 SGHRS, CDR2 YFSETQ. The CDR3, as DNA: TGCGCCAGCAGAGACCCACAGGGATCAGAGACCCAGTACTTC. Its protein is CASRDPQGSETQYF.

The V and J genes are TRBV19 and TRBJ1-2; no definite D call. Germline assignment: CDR1 LNHDA and CDR2 SQIVND (reference sequence). With 3 bases removed from V and 8 bases from J, the gap between germline ends came to 13 bases. The CDR3 covers 13 residues. The CDR3 sequence is CASSMVLAEGYTF. As DNA, the CDR3 is TGTGCCAGTAGTATGGTCCTGGCGGAGGGCTACACCTTC.

The CDR3 nucleotides read TGTGCCAGCAGTGCAGGACTTTTCTACGAGCAGTACTTC. Translated, it gives CASSAGLFYEQYF. The chain couples TRBV6-2 or TRBV6-3 to TRBJ2-7, with D tentatively TRBD2 (5 bases). The CDR3 runs 13 residues. V was pared by 5 bases and J by 3 bases, with 11 bases between. CDR1 is MNHEY, CDR2 SVGEGT, per germline.

This clonotype was observed a handful of times. The J gene is TRBJ2-7, the V gene TRBV20-1, with a tentative D call TRBD1 (5 bases). CDR1 is DFQATT, CDR2 SNEGSKA, per germline (reference sequence). V lost 1 base to trimming and J lost 2 bases, with 12 bases between them. The CDR3 extends over 14 amino acids. In DNA form, the CDR3 reads TGCAGTGCTAGAGTGGCAGGGTGGACCTACGAGCAGTACTTC. It encodes CSARVAGWTYEQYF.

This clonotype has just a few counts. The chain joins TRBV12-3 or TRBV12-4 to TRBJ1-6, with 9 bases lining up with TRBD1. J gave up 7 bases and V 6 bases, and 10 bases lay outside the gene matches. CDR3 length equals 16 residues. CDR3 coding DNA: TGTGCCAGCAGACCATCACAGGGGGCGGTGAATTCACCCCTCCACTTT. It codes for CASRPSQGAVNSPLHF.

This clonotype came up a few times. The chain couples TRBV10-3 to TRBJ2-6, with D possibly being TRBD1 (6 bases). Germline CDR1 and CDR2: ENHRY and SYGVKD. Trimming pared 8 bases from V and 2 bases from J, leaving 10 bases between. The CDR3 consists of 14 residues. In DNA, the CDR3 is TGTGCCATCGGACAGACCGCTGGGGCCAACGTCCTGACTTTC. As protein: CAIGQTAGANVLTF.

This clonotype came up a few times. The rearrangement uses TRBV20-1 and TRBJ2-1; TRBD2 is a possible D gene (6 bases). CDR3 size: 15 residues. The germline V gene encodes CDR1 DFQATT and CDR2 SNEGSKA (reference sequence). V gave up 7 bases and J gave up 7 bases, with 23 bases separating them. CDR3 coding DNA: TGCAGTGTAAACACCCAAGGGCAGCGGGCTAATGAGCAGTTCTTC. Translation gives CSVNTQGQRANEQFF.